This paragraph reports one T cell receptor beta chain. Antigen: not known. The germline V gene encodes CDR1 MNHEY and CDR2 SMNVEV (reference sequence). The V and J ends lost 4 bases and 5 bases, in that order; junction bases with no gene match: 16. The CDR3 consists of 20 residues. The data derive from a study of T cell responses to AZD1222 COVID-19 vaccine. Study observations and caveats: Donors were largely white British and mainly female; clonal diversity was possibly underestimated.

Assay: immunoSEQ multiplex PCR; the TCRdb copy retains only in-frame clones and omits some. The sample records roughly 180,000 clones, 85% to 95% being singletons. Sample: peripheral blood, taken on day 0 of AZD1222 vaccination. The chain has TRBV27 and TRBJ2-5, with TRBD2 matching over 16 bases. This receptor was taken from an adult in good health. Written as DNA, the CDR3 is TGTGCCAGCAGTTCCCGCCCGGGACTAGCGGGAGGGCCATTGTCGGAGACCCAGTACTTC. Translated: CASSSRPGLAGGPLSETQYF.